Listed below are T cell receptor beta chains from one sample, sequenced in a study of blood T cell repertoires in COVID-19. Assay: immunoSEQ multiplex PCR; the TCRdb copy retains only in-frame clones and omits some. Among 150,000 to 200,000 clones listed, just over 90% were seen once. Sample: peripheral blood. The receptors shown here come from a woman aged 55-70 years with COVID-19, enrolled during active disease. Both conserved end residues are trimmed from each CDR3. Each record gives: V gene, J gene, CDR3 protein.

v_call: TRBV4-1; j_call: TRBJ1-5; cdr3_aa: ASSQEDRGDNQPQH
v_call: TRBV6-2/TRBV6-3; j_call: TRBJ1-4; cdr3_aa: ASRPSGGVNEKLF
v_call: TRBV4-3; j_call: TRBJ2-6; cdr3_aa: ASSQVGGGANVLT
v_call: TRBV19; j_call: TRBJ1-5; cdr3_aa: ASSRDTYSNQPQH
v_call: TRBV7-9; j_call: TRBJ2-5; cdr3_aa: ASSRVAYQETQY
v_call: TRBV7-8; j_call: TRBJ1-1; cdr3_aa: ASSFSEGVGAF
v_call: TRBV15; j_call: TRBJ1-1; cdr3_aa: ATSRERGVGTEAF
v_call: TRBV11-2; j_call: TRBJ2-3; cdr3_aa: ASSRPTAGGQDTQY
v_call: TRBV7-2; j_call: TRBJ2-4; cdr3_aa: ASSSGQGGAKNIQY
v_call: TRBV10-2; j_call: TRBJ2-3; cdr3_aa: ASSEGRGRTTDTQY
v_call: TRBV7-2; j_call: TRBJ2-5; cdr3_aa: ASSLGGTQETQY
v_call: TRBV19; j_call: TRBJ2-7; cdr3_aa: ASESRDRGFYEQY
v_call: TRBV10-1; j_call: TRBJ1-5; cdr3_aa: ASTYAGGEKPQH
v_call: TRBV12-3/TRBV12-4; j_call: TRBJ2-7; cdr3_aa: ASSTLYRDEQY
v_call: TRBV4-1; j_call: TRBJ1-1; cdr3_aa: ASSQDTGGTEAF
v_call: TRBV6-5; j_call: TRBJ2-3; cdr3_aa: ASRFTSGGTDTQY
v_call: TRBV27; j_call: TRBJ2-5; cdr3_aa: ASSQEGGRGETQY
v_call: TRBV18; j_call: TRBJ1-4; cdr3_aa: ASSPQGSSNEKLF
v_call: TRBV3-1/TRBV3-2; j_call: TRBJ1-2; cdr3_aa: ASSHGGAEGYT
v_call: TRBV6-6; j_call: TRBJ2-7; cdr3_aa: ASSYPLKADYEQY
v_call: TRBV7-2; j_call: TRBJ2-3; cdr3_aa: ASSLEGARGTDTQY
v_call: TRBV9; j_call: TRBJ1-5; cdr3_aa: ASSEGPNQPQH
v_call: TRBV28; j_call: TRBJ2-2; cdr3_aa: ASITGGSTGELF
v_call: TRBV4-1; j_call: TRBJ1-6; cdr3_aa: ASSQHRDSKANSPLH
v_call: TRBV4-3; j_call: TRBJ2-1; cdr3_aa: ASSQQISTSGWNEQF
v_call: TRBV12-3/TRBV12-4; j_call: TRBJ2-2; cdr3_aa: ASTVTNTGELF
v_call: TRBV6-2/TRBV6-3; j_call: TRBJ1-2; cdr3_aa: ASSTRGPIYGYT
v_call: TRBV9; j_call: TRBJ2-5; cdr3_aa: ASSPPPGLEGQETQY
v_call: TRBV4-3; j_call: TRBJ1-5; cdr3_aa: ASSQDRVSGPQH
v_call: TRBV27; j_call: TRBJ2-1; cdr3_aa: ASTELPGGSNNEQF
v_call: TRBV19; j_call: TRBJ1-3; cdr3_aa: ASSILPRRGNTIY
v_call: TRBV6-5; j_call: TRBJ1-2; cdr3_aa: ASSLADYGYT
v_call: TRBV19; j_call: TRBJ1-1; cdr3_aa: ASSNTENTEAF
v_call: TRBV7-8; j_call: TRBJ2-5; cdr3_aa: ASSLGTGYAETQY
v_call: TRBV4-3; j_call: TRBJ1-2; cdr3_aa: ASSQEGQGLYGYT
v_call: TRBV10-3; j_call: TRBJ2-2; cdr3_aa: ASSGGADTGELF
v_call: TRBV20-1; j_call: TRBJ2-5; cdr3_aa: SARIRETQY
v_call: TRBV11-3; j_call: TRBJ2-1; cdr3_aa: ASSLGQTLNEQF